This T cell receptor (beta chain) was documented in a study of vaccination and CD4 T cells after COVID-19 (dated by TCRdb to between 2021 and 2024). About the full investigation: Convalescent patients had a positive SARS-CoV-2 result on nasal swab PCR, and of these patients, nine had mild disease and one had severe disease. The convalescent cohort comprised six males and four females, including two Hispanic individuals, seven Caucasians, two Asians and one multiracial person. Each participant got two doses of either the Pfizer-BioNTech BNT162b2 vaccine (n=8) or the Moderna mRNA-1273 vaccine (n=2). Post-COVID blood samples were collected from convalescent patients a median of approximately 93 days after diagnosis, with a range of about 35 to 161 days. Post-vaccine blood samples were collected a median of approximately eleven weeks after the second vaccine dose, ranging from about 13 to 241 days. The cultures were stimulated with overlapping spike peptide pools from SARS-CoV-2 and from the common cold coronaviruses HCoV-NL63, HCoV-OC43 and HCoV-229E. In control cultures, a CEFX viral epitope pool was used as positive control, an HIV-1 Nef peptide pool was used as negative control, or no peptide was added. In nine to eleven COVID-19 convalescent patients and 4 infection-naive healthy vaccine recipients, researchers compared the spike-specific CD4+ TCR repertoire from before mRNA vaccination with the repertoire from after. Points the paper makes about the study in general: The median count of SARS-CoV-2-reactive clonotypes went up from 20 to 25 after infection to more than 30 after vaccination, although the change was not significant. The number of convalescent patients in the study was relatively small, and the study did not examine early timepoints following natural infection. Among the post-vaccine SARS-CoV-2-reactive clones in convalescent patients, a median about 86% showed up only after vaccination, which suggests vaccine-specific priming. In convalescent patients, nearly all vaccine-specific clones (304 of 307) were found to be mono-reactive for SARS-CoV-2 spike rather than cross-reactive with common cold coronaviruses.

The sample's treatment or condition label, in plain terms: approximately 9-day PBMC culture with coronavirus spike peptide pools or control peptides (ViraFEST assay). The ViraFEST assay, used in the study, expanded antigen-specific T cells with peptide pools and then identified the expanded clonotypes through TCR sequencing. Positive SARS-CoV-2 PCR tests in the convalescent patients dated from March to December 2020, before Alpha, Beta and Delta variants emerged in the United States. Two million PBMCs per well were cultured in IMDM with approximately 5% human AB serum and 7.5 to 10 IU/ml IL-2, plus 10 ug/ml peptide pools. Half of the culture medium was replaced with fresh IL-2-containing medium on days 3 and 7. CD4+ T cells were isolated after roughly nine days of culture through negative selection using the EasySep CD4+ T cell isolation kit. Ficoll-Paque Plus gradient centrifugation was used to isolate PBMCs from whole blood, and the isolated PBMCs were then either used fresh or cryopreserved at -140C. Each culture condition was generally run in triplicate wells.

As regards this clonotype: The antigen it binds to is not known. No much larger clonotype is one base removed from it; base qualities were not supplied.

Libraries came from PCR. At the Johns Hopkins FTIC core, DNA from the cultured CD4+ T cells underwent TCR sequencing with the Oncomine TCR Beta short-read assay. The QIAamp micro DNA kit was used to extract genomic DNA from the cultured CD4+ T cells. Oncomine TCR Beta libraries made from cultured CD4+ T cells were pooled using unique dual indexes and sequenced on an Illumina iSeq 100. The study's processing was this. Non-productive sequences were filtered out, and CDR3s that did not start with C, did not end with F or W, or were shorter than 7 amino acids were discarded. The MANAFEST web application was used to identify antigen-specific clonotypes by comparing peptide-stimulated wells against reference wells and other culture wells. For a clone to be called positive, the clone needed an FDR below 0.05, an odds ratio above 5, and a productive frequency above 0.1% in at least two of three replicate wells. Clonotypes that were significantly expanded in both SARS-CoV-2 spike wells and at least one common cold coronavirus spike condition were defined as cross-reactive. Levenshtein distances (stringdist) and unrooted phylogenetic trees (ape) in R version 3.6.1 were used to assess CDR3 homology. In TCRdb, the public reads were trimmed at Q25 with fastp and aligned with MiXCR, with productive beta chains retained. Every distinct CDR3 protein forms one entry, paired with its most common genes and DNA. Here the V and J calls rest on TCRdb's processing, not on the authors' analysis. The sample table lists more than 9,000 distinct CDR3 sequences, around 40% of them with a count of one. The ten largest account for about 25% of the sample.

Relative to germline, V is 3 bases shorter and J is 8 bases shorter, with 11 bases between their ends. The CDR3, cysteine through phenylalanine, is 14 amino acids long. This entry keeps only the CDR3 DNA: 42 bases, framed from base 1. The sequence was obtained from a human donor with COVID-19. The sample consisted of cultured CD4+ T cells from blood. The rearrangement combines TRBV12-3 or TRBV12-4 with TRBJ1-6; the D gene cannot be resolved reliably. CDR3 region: CASSLAAKDSPLHF. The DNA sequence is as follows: TGTGCCAGCAGTTTGGCCGCTAAGGATTCACCCCTCCACTTT.